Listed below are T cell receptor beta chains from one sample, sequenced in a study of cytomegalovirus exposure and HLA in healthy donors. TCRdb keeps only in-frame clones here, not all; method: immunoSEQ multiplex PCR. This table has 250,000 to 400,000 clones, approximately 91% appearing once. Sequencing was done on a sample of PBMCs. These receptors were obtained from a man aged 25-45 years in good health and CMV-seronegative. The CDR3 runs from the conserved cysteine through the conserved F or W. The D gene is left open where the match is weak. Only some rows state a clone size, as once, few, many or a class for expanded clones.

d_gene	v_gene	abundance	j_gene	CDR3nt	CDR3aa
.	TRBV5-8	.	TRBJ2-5	TGTGCCAGCAGCTTGGGACAGCATAATCAAGAGACCCAGTACTTC	CASSLGQHNQETQYF
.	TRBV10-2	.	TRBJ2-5	TGCGCCAGCAGTGCTTCGTCGGAGTTCCAAGAGACCCAGTACTTC	CASSASSEFQETQYF
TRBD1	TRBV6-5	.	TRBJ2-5	TGTGCCAGCAGTCAGGGGGCCATCCAAGAGACCCAGTACTTC	CASSQGAIQETQYF
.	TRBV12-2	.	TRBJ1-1	TGTGCAAGTCGTACCGGGAGAATGAACACTGAAGCTTTCTTT	CASRTGRMNTEAFF
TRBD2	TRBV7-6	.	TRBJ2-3	TGTGCCAGCAGCCCCCAGGGCGGGACTATGGCCACAGATACGCAGTATTTT	CASSPQGGTMATDTQYF
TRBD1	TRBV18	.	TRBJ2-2	TGTGCCAGCTCGCCCACGACAGGGGGCGCCAACACCGGGGAGCTGTTTTTT	CASSPTTGGANTGELFF
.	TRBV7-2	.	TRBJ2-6	TGTGCCAGCAGGAGCACCGGGACACTCAACGTCCTGACTTTC	CASRSTGTLNVLTF
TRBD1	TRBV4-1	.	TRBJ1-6	TGCGCCAGCAGCCCAACCGGGACAGGACTTAATTCACCCCTCCACTTT	CASSPTGTGLNSPLHF
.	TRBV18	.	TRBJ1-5	TGTGCCAGCTCTCAAGATCGGAATCAGCCCCAGCATTTT	CASSQDRNQPQHF
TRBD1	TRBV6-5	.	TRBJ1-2	TGTGCCAGCAAGACAGGGGGCTACTATGGCTACACCTTC	CASKTGGYYGYTF
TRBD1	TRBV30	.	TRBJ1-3	TGTGCCTGGAGTGTCGGGCCCCCACAGGGGATCTCTGGAAACACCATATATTTT	CAWSVGPPQGISGNTIYF
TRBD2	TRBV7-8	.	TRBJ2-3	TGTGCCAGCAGCTTCGGGGGGTCGAGCACAGATACGCAGTATTTT	CASSFGGSSTDTQYF
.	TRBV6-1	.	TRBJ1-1	TGTGCCAGCAGAAGTAGGGGAAGGAACACTGAAGCTTTCTTT	CASRSRGRNTEAFF
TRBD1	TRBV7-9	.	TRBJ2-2	TGTGCCAGCAGGGGACAGATGAACACCGGGGAGCTGTTTTTT	CASRGQMNTGELFF
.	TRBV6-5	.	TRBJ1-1	TGTGCCAGCAGTCCACCCCTCCTACGAGGGGGAGCTTTCTTT	CASSPPLLRGGAFF
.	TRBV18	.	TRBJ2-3	TGTGCCAGCTCACCACGATTCGGGAGCACAGATACGCAGTATTTT	CASSPRFGSTDTQYF
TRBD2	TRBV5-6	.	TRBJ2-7	TGTGCCAGCAGCCCCGGACTAGCGGTTGACGAGCAGTACTTC	CASSPGLAVDEQYF
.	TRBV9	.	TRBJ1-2	TGTGCCAGCAGCGACTCTTCAGGGTTTGGCTATGGCTACACCTTC	CASSDSSGFGYGYTF
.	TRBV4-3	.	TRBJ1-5	TGCGCCAGCAGCCAAGATCGGGGGGGAAGCAATCAGCCCCAGCATTTT	CASSQDRGGSNQPQHF
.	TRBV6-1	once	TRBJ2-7	TGTGCCAGCAGTGAAGCGAGTAGGCAGGGGGGTTACGAGCAGTACTTC	CASSEASRQGGYEQYF
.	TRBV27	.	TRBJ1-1	TGTGCCAGCAGTTGGGCCGCCGGAAACACTGAAGCTTTCTTT	CASSWAAGNTEAFF
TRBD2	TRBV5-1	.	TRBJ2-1	TGCGCCAGCAGCTTGGAGTCGACTAGCGGGCGGGAGCAGTTCTTC	CASSLESTSGREQFF